These T cell receptor beta chains were read from a single sample in a study of blood T cell repertoires in COVID-19. Using immunoSEQ multiplex PCR, the repertoire was profiled, and TCRdb retains in-frame clones only, with some absent. Of under 300,000 clones in the sample, approximately 90% were seen once. The sample was PBMCs or T cells enriched from blood (not recorded which). All receptors come from a woman in her late teens or twenties who had recovered from COVID-19. Both conserved end residues are part of each CDR3. The D gene is left open where the match is weak. Size is stated for part of the rows, as once, few or many counts, or as a class when the clone is expanded.

. | TRBJ2-7 | TRBV5-1 | . | TGCGCCAGCAGCTTGGCCGATAGGGGAACGAAGCAGTACTTC | CASSLADRGTKQYF
. | TRBJ1-2 | TRBV9 | . | TGTGCCAGCAGCCCTAGAGGGACATCCTATGGCTACACCTTC | CASSPRGTSYGYTF
TRBD1 | TRBJ1-1 | TRBV25-1 | . | TGTGCCAGCAGTGGGTTACAGGGGGCGGGCACTGAAGCTTTCTTT | CASSGLQGAGTEAFF
TRBD1 | TRBJ1-1 | TRBV7-8 | once | TGTGCCAGCAGCCTCCGGACAGGGCGTTTTGTCGAAGCTTTCTTT | CASSLRTGRFVEAFF
. | TRBJ1-1 | TRBV19 | . | TGTGCCAGCGCAACAACAGGGTTTAGCACTGAAGCTTTCTTT | CASATTGFSTEAFF
TRBD1 | TRBJ1-5 | TRBV2 | . | TGTGCCAGTGTAGGGGACAGGGAAGGTCAGCCCCAGCATTTT | CASVGDREGQPQHF
. | TRBJ2-2 | TRBV4-2 | . | TGTGCCAGCAGCCAAGAGGCCACCCGCCCCACCGGGGAGCTGTTTTTT | CASSQEATRPTGELFF
. | TRBJ2-5 | TRBV4-1 | . | TGCGCCAGCAGCCAAGCCCAGGGCGGCCAAGAGACCCAGTACTTC | CASSQAQGGQETQYF
. | TRBJ1-2 | TRBV24-1 | . | TGTGCCAGGACCCCTCTAGGGGGTATTTTCGCTGGCTACACCTTC | CARTPLGGIFAGYTF
. | TRBJ2-3 | TRBV12-3/TRBV12-4 | . | TGTGCCAGCAGTTCCGGGGATACGCAGTATTTT | CASSSGDTQYF
. | TRBJ2-2 | TRBV6-1 | . | TGTGCCAGCAGTGAAATGTCGCGTCCCGGGGAGCTGTTTTTT | CASSEMSRPGELFF
. | TRBJ2-2 | TRBV27 | . | TGTGCCAGCAGTTTCCACCCGACAGAGTGGTCCGGGGAGCTGTTTTTT | CASSFHPTEWSGELFF
TRBD1 | TRBJ1-1 | TRBV28 | . | TGTGCCAGCAGGATGACAGGGGAGGGGATGAACACTGAAGCTTTCTTT | CASRMTGEGMNTEAFF
TRBD2 | TRBJ2-3 | TRBV5-1 | . | TGCGCCAGCAGCTTGGGAACTAGCGGGGGAACAGATACGCAGTATTTT | CASSLGTSGGTDTQYF
. | TRBJ1-1 | TRBV11-2 | . | TGTGCCAGCAGCCGGTCGTTCGGTGAAGCTTTCTTT | CASSRSFGEAFF
. | TRBJ1-1 | TRBV18 | . | TGTGCCAGCTCACCTGAATCCAGGGGTACGAACACTGAAGCTTTCTTT | CASSPESRGTNTEAFF
TRBD2 | TRBJ2-3 | TRBV19 | . | TGTGCCAGTAGTATTAGGCTAGCGGGAGATACGCAGTATTTT | CASSIRLAGDTQYF
TRBD1 | TRBJ1-1 | TRBV7-9 | . | TGTGCCAGCAGCTTAGTAGTGCGGCGACAGGGTGGGACTGAAGCTTTCTTT | CASSLVVRRQGGTEAFF
TRBD1 | TRBJ1-6 | TRBV5-1 | . | TGCGCCAGCAGCTTGGACCTCGGGACAGGGGAATCACCCCTCCACTTT | CASSLDLGTGESPLHF
. | TRBJ2-7 | TRBV15 | few | TGTGCCACCAGCGTGTCCCTAACTGCCTACGAGCAGTACTTC | CATSVSLTAYEQYF
TRBD1 | TRBJ2-7 | TRBV5-4 | . | TGTGCCAGCAGCTTGTACCGGACAGGCACCTACGAGCAGTACTTC | CASSLYRTGTYEQYF
TRBD1 | TRBJ2-7 | TRBV5-4 | . | TGTGCCAGCAGTTCAAGACGGGGACAGGAGACCTACGAGCAGTACTTC | CASSSRRGQETYEQYF
. | TRBJ2-7 | TRBV27 | . | TGTGCCAGCAGTTGGATTCGGAGAATTAACTACGAGCAGTACTTC | CASSWIRRINYEQYF
TRBD1 | TRBJ1-6 | TRBV27 | few | TGTGCCAGCAGTGGGGACAGCTCCTATAATTCACCCCTCCACTTT | CASSGDSSYNSPLHF
. | TRBJ1-2 | TRBV10-3 | once | TGTGCCATCGGGGGAGGAAACTATGGCTACACCTTC | CAIGGGNYGYTF
TRBD2 | TRBJ2-3 | TRBV9 | . | TGTGCCAGCAGAAAGGGTAGCGGGGGGATCACAGATACGCAGTATTTT | CASRKGSGGITDTQYF
TRBD1 | TRBJ1-2 | TRBV7-8 | . | TGTGCCAGCAGCAAACCGGGACAGGGGAACTATGGCTACACCTTC | CASSKPGQGNYGYTF
. | TRBJ1-3 | TRBV7-2 | . | TGTGCCAGCAGCCCCCAGCTGGGGCCTGGAAACACCATATATTTT | CASSPQLGPGNTIYF
TRBD2 | TRBJ2-1 | TRBV5-6 | . | TGTGCCAGCAGCTCACCCGGACTAGGACGATCCAATGAGCAGTTCTTC | CASSSPGLGRSNEQFF
. | TRBJ2-7 | TRBV7-9 | . | TGTGCCAGCAGCCGCCAAGGCGGGGTTACCTCCTACGAGCAGTACTTC | CASSRQGGVTSYEQYF
. | TRBJ1-1 | TRBV2 | . | TGTGCCAGCACAGGACAGTTAGGGGACACTGAAGCTTTCTTT | CASTGQLGDTEAFF
. | TRBJ1-2 | TRBV27 | . | TGTGCCAGCAGTTTAGTAGCGAACTATGGCTACACCTTC | CASSLVANYGYTF
TRBD2 | TRBJ2-1 | TRBV15 | . | TGTGCCACCAGCAGAGTACGCGGGAGTTACAATGAGCAGTTCTTC | CATSRVRGSYNEQFF
TRBD1 | TRBJ1-6 | TRBV28 | . | TGTGCCAGCAGTCCCACGGACAGGGAGAATAATTCACCCCTCCACTTT | CASSPTDRENNSPLHF
. | TRBJ2-6 | TRBV11-2 | . | TGTGCCAGCAGGTACCCCTACAGAACAACCTCTGGGGCCAACGTCCTGACTTTC | CASRYPYRTTSGANVLTF
. | TRBJ2-7 | TRBV5-1 | . | TGCGCCAGCAGCCCAGGACTTTCCGAGCAGTACTTC | CASSPGLSEQYF
TRBD1 | TRBJ1-2 | TRBV7-2 | . | TGTGCCAGCAGCACAGGACAGGGCTATGGCTACACCTTC | CASSTGQGYGYTF
. | TRBJ1-2 | TRBV7-2 | . | TGTGCCAGCAAGCTAGACCGTACCGGTAACTATGGCTACACCTTC | CASKLDRTGNYGYTF
TRBD1 | TRBJ1-5 | TRBV4-1 | . | TGCGCCAGCAGCCAGGACAGGGTTTCTACCACCAATCAGCCCCAGCATTTT | CASSQDRVSTTNQPQHF
TRBD2 | TRBJ2-4 | TRBV7-8 | . | TGTGCCAGCAGCCCGGGACTAGCGGGGGGCGACATTCAGTACTTC | CASSPGLAGGDIQYF
. | TRBJ1-4 | TRBV15 | . | TGTGCCACCAGCAGAACGAGGGTAACAGATGAAAAACTGTTTTTT | CATSRTRVTDEKLFF
TRBD1 | TRBJ1-5 | TRBV11-3 | . | TGTGCCAGCAGCTTAGATCCCCAGGGGGCCCGGCCCCTCGGTCAGCCCCAGCATTTT | CASSLDPQGARPLGQPQHF
. | TRBJ1-1 | TRBV12-3/TRBV12-4 | . | TGTGCCAGCAGTTTCGGGGGTGAGACTGAAGCTTTCTTT | CASSFGGETEAFF
. | TRBJ1-2 | TRBV7-2 | few | TGTGCCAGCAGCTTAGCGGTCCCAGGTGGCTACACCTTC | CASSLAVPGGYTF
. | TRBJ1-2 | TRBV6-1 | many | TGTGCCAGCAGTGACGGGGGAGGGGGAGCCTATGGCTACACCTTC | CASSDGGGGAYGYTF
TRBD1 | TRBJ1-2 | TRBV3-1/TRBV3-2 | . | TGTGCCAGCAGCCAAGCGGGACAGCAATATGGCTACACCTTC | CASSQAGQQYGYTF
. | TRBJ1-5 | TRBV4-3 | . | TGCGCCAGCAGCCAAACTCAAGATCATAGGGGGCATTTT | CASSQTQDHRGHF
. | TRBJ1-3 | TRBV6-2/TRBV6-3 | . | TGTGCCAGCAGTTACTCGACTGCCTCTGGAAACACCATATATTTT | CASSYSTASGNTIYF
TRBD2 | TRBJ2-7 | TRBV6-5 | . | TGTGCCACCGCAACGGGGGGGGGCTACGAGCAGTACTTC | CATATGGGYEQYF
TRBD2 | TRBJ2-1 | TRBV5-1 | . | TGCGCCAGCAGACCGGGACTAGCGGGAGGCCGCTCCTACAATGAGCAGTTCTTC | CASRPGLAGGRSYNEQFF
TRBD2 | TRBJ2-7 | TRBV19 | . | TGTGCCAGTAGTATCTCTCCAGCGGGGGACCCCTACGAGCAGTACTTC | CASSISPAGDPYEQYF
. | TRBJ2-2 | TRBV7-8 | . | TGTGCCAGCAGCCCAGGGGGGACCGGGGAGCTGTTTTTT | CASSPGGTGELFF
TRBD1 | TRBJ1-5 | TRBV9 | . | TGTGCCAGCAGCGTAGTCGGCAGGGGGAAGCCCCAGCATTTT | CASSVVGRGKPQHF
. | TRBJ2-2 | TRBV4-3 | . | TGCGCCAGCAGCCTTCGACGAGGGGGTCGGGGTAAGAACACCGGGGAGCTGTTTTTT | CASSLRRGGRGKNTGELFF
TRBD1 | TRBJ1-1 | TRBV27 | . | TGTGCCAGCAGGAACAGGGGCTACACTGAAGCTTTCTTT | CASRNRGYTEAFF
. | TRBJ1-2 | TRBV4-1 | . | TGCGCCAGCAGCCACAGTTATGGCTACACCTTC | CASSHSYGYTF
. | TRBJ2-7 | TRBV11-2 | . | TGTGCCAGCAGCTTAGCCTCCTCGGACAGCTACGAGCAGTACTTC | CASSLASSDSYEQYF
. | TRBJ1-1 | TRBV2 | . | TGTGCCAGCAGTGAAGCGACATTGAACACTGAAGCTTTCTTT | CASSEATLNTEAFF
TRBD1 | TRBJ1-2 | TRBV7-2 | . | TGTGCCAGCAGCTTCGACAGGGGATCTAACTATGGCTACACCTTC | CASSFDRGSNYGYTF
TRBD1 | TRBJ1-2 | TRBV7-3 | . | TGTGCCAGCAGCCTAAGGACAGGTCCAAATTTGGGCTACACCTTC | CASSLRTGPNLGYTF